These 19 T cell receptor beta chains were all obtained from the same sample, sequenced in a study of blood T cell repertoires in COVID-19 (dated by TCRdb to about 2020). The protocol used for the library was the immunoSEQ multiplex PCR assay. Sourced from immuneACCESS, this table was stored by TCRdb with only in-frame sequences that have V and J called. A share of the clones is absent; for the studies checked, an unresolved V gene accounts for under half, and the remainder has no known explanation. The sample has over 95,000 clones on record, 81% of them singletons. The top ten clones comprise roughly 10% of the sample. The specimen sequenced was peripheral blood. The source of these receptors is a human donor in a cohort sampled during active COVID-19.

The chain has TRBV25-1 and TRBJ2-1; 7 bases map to TRBD1. The ends lost 5 bases at V and 3 bases at J; junction bases unmatched: 10. CDR1 is MGHDK and CDR2 is SYGVNS in the germline V gene. This CDR3 is built from 16 residues. The CDR3 is CASSSDGQENYNEQFF. Here the CDR3 DNA reads TGTGCCAGCAGTTCAGATGGACAGGAGAACTACAATGAGCAGTTCTTC.

V usage is TRBV7-9 and J usage is TRBJ1-2, with 10 bases lining up with TRBD1. The CDR3 spans 16 residues. The V gene end was trimmed by 1 base and the J gene end by 7 bases; junction bases not matched to a gene: 9. Per the germline V gene, CDR1 is SEHNR and CDR2 is FQNEAQ (reference sequence). As DNA, the CDR3 is TGTGCCAGCAGCTTAGGACAGGGGGCCTTACCGAGTGGCTACACCTTC. It encodes CASSLGQGALPSGYTF.

V gene TRBV18 combines with J gene TRBJ1-1, with TRBD1 matching over 7 bases. CDR1 is KGHSH, CDR2 LQKENI, per germline. After removal of 0 bases from V and 4 bases from J, the junction contained 5 bases not matched to a gene. This CDR3 has 15 amino acids. CDR3 DNA sequence: TGTGCCAGCTCACCACCGACAGGGCGGACCACTGAAGCTTTCTTT. Its protein product is CASSPPTGRTTEAFF.

DNA of the CDR3: TGTGCCAGCTCACCTCCCCCCAGGGCCGGACAGGAGACCCAGTACTTC. Its translation: CASSPPPRAGQETQYF. V and J are TRBV18 and TRBJ2-5; D is perhaps TRBD1 (6 bases). V lost 3 bases and J 5 bases, leaving 19 bases between the germline ends. CDR3 length: 16 residues. Germline-derived CDR1 and CDR2 are KGHSH and LQKENI. Based on the CDR3 plus reference TRBV18 and TRBJ2-5, the full variable domain is NAGVMQNPRHLVRRRGQEARLRCSPMKGHSHVYWYRQLPEEGLKFMVYLQKENIIDESGMPKERFSAEFPKEGPSILRIQQVVRGDSAAYFCASSPPPRAGQETQYFGPGTRLLVL.

This sequence joins TRBV30 and TRBJ1-1; D unresolved. Germline V gene data show CDR1 as GTSNPN and CDR2 as SVGIG (reference sequence). V shed 4 bases and J shed 2 bases, with 8 bases lying between them. This CDR3 region has 12 residues. The CDR3 reads CAWKYSNTEAFF. The DNA of the CDR3 is TGTGCCTGGAAGTACAGTAACACTGAAGCTTTCTTT.

V is TRBV6-2 or TRBV6-3 and J is TRBJ1-6; 7 bases are shared with TRBD1. The germline CDR1 and CDR2 sequences are MNHEY and SVGEGT. V lost 2 bases to trimming and J lost 6 bases; unmatched junction nucleotides: 16. The CDR3 has 19 residues. This CDR3 is CASSYISDRHLDGNSPLHF. For the CDR3, the DNA is TGTGCCAGCAGTTACATCTCGGACAGGCACCTCGACGGTAATTCACCCCTCCACTTT.

The rearrangement joins TRBV9 to TRBJ2-7, with TRBD1 as a possible D gene (6 bases). Germline V lookup: CDR1 SGDLS, CDR2 YYNGEE. The CDR3 is made up of 15 amino acids. With 4 bases removed from V and 3 bases from J, the gap between germline ends came to 17 bases. CDR3: CASSLIPTGDYEQYF. As DNA, the CDR3 is TGTGCCAGCAGCCTAATCCCGACAGGTGACTACGAGCAGTACTTC.

This clone came up once. This chain links TRBV21-1 with TRBJ1-2; the D call in the table, TRBD1, was not verified against the DNA. TRBV21-1 is marked as a pseudogene. The CDR3 consists of 18 residues. CDR3: CASSKGQGARTANYGYTF. The CDR3 region has the DNA TGTGCCAGCAGCAAAGGACAGGGGGCCCGGACAGCTAACTATGGCTACACCTTC.

V usage is TRBV5-1 and J usage is TRBJ1-2; D is possibly TRBD1 (6 bases). The CDR3 is 14 residues long. Trimming shortened V by 0 bases and J by 8 bases, and 14 bases separated the two germline ends. Germline V gene sequence: CDR1 SGHRS, CDR2 YFSETQ. DNA for the CDR3: TGCGCCAGCAGCTTGGCCTTGGACAGCAGCGGCTACACCTTC. Its translation: CASSLALDSSGYTF.

The V gene is TRBV29-1, the J gene TRBJ1-2, with 8 positions matching TRBD1. With V trimmed by 0 bases and J by 7 bases, 7 bases remained unmatched. The CDR3 is made up of 14 amino acids. Germline CDR1 is SQVTM and CDR2 is ANQGSEA. CDR3 in amino acids: CSVEDETGEVGYTF. The DNA for the CDR3 is TGCAGCGTTGAAGATGAGACAGGGGAAGTTGGCTACACCTTC. Full variable domain (outside the CDR3, taken from reference TRBV29-1 and TRBJ1-2): SAVISQKPSRDICQRGTSLTIQCQVDSQVTMMFWYRQQPGQSLTLIATANQGSEATYESGFVIDKFPISRPNLTFSTLTVSNMSPEDSSIYLCSVEDETGEVGYTFGSGTRLTVV.

The rearrangement uses TRBV7-2 and TRBJ2-7; 7 bases match TRBD2. Germline lookup yields CDR1 SGHTA and CDR2 FQGNSA. The CDR3 has 14 residues. Trimming removed 5 bases from V and 4 bases from J; junction bases left unmatched: 8. In DNA, the CDR3 is TGTGCCAGCAGCCTTAGGACTAGTGGTTACGAGCAGTACTTC. Its translation is CASSLRTSGYEQYF.

The rearrangement joins TRBV20-1 to TRBJ2-3; TRBD2 aligns across 11 bases. J gave up 4 bases and V 3 bases, and 3 bases lay outside the gene matches. Germline values: CDR1 DFQATT, CDR2 SNEGSKA (reference sequence). The CDR3 runs 14 residues. The CDR3 coding sequence is TGCAGTGCTAGTAGCGGGGGGGCGTCAGATACGCAGTATTTT. Protein product: CSASSGGASDTQYF.

This clone was detected once. The chain combines TRBV5-6 with TRBJ1-1; D might be TRBD1 (6 bases). V lost 9 bases and J lost 1, with 13 bases in between. The CDR3 length is 13 residues. The V gene's germline CDR1 is SGHDT and CDR2 YYEEEE. DNA for the CDR3: TGTGCCACCGGAGTGGGGGCGAACACTGAAGCTTTCTTT. Translated, it gives CATGVGANTEAFF.

The chain carries TRBV12-2 and TRBJ2-1; TRBD1, the table's D call, lacks a check against the DNA. TRBV12-2 is deemed a pseudogene. CDR3 length equals 17 residues. The CDR3 region has the DNA TGTGCAAGTCGCTTACCGTTGGGGGACAGTAAACACAATGAGCAGTTCTTC. Its protein product is CASRLPLGDSKHNEQFF.

The V call is TRBV4-1, the J call TRBJ2-2; TRBD2 aligns across 15 bases. J gave up 5 bases and V 4 bases, and 8 bases lay outside the gene matches. From germline, CDR1 is MGHRA and CDR2 YSYEKL. This CDR3 spans 18 amino acids. CDR3 DNA sequence: TGCGCCAGCAGCCGTTACCCGGGACTAGCGGGAGGTACCGGGGAGCTGTTTTTT. It yields the protein CASSRYPGLAGGTGELFF.

V usage is TRBV9 and J usage is TRBJ1-2; 8 bases fit TRBD1. Germline CDR1 and CDR2: SGDLS and YYNGEE. Trimming removed 6 bases from V and 3 bases from J; junction bases left unmatched: 10. CDR3 size: 15 residues. The CDR3 loop is CASTPTQGADYGYTF. Written as DNA, the CDR3 is TGTGCCAGCACCCCTACGCAGGGGGCGGACTATGGCTACACCTTC.

The genes are TRBV5-1 and TRBJ1-5; the D gene is possibly TRBD1 (5 bases). The ends were cut back, 0 bases at V and 7 bases at J, with 14 bases in the middle. The CDR3 is 15 residues long. Germline V gives CDR1 SGHRS, CDR2 YFSETQ. The CDR3 loop is CASSLEPGVGQPQHF. The DNA of the CDR3 is TGCGCCAGCAGCTTGGAACCGGGGGTCGGACAGCCCCAGCATTTT.

The chain couples TRBV29-1 to TRBJ1-1, with a possible D match to TRBD1 (6 bases). The V gene lost 0 bases and the J gene lost 4 bases, with 9 bases spanning the gap. This CDR3 has 13 amino acids. Germline V gene lookup returns CDR1 SQVTM and CDR2 ANQGSEA. The CDR3 region has the DNA TGCAGCGTTGAAGAAAGGGGGGGCACTGAAGCTTTCTTT. This sequence encodes CSVEERGGTEAFF.

The rearrangement joins TRBV4-1 to TRBJ2-6; 9 positions match TRBD1. The length of the CDR3 is 18 residues. Germline V gene data show CDR1 as MGHRA and CDR2 as YSYEKL. Unmatched junction bases numbered 8, after V lost 5 bases and J lost 0 bases. The CDR3 loop is CASSNPGQGFSGANVLTF. The CDR3 nucleotides read TGCGCCAGCAGCAACCCGGGACAGGGTTTCTCTGGGGCCAACGTCCTGACTTTC.